Listed here are 14 T cell receptor beta chains from one sample, sequenced in a study of chemoradiotherapy in HPV16-positive cancers. The data were produced by immunoSEQ multiplex PCR, yet TCRdb's version contains in-frame clones alone and is incomplete. Among around 7,000 clones listed, roughly four fifths were seen once. The input for sequencing was tumor tissue, taken from a patient who underwent chemoradiotherapy. Source of these receptors: a human donor with HPV-associated anogenital cancer.

The chain joins TRBV28 to TRBJ1-6; no firm D call. Deletions cut 3 bases from V and 7 bases from J, with 7 bases between. Per germline, CDR1 MDHEN and CDR2 SYDVKM. CDR3 size: 13 residues. The CDR3 loop reads CASSFSVNSPLHF. Here the CDR3 DNA reads TGTGCCAGCAGTTTTTCGGTCAATTCACCCCTCCACTTT.

This chain joins TRBV7-9 and TRBJ1-2, with no clear D. Germline lookup yields CDR1 SEHNR and CDR2 FQNEAQ (reference sequence). This CDR3 has 11 amino acids. The ends were cut back, 3 bases at V and 4 bases at J, with 3 bases in the middle. CDR3 protein: CASSFTYGYTF. In DNA, the CDR3 is TGTGCCAGCAGCTTTACCTATGGCTACACCTTC.

V usage is TRBV5-5 and J usage is TRBJ1-5; D is possibly TRBD1 (6 bases). V was pared by 4 bases and J by 7 bases, with 18 bases between. From germline, CDR1 is SGHKS and CDR2 YYEKEE (reference sequence). This CDR3 contains 15 residues. The CDR3: CASSPLGGGDQPQHF. In DNA, the CDR3 is TGTGCCAGCAGCCCATTAGGGGGTGGGGACCAGCCCCAGCATTTT.

The V call is TRBV28, the J call TRBJ2-7; 10 bases match TRBD2. Germline loops: CDR1 MDHEN, CDR2 SYDVKM. This CDR3 comprises 15 residues. V was clipped by 3 bases and J by 6 bases; unmatched bases: 8. CDR3: CASSLSGGALVEQYF. The CDR3, as DNA: TGTGCCAGCAGTTTGAGCGGGGGGGCCCTAGTCGAGCAGTACTTC. The full variable domain, its missing parts supplied by reference TRBV28 and TRBJ2-7, is DVKVTQSSRYLVKRTGEKVFLECVQDMDHENMFWYRQDPGLGLRLIYFSYDVKMKEKGDIPEGYSVSREKKERFSLILESASTNQTSMYLCASSLSGGALVEQYFGPGTRLTVT.

In its sample, this clone was seen a few times. V gene TRBV6-1 combines with J gene TRBJ2-5; tentatively, D is TRBD2 (6 bases). V was pared by 6 bases and J by 7 bases, with 21 bases between. This CDR3 is 15 amino acids long. From germline, CDR1 is MNHNS and CDR2 SASEGT. The CDR3 spells CASRGGLGSGGTQYF. In DNA form, the CDR3 reads TGTGCCAGCAGGGGGGGTTTGGGTTCTGGTGGGACCCAGTACTTC.

The chain has TRBV10-1 and TRBJ2-1; a weak D match, TRBD2 (5 bases). V was clipped by 5 bases and J by 0 bases, with 11 bases between them. The CDR3 sequence is 15 residues long. Germline-derived CDR1 and CDR2 are WNHNN and SYGVQD (reference sequence). In DNA, the CDR3 is TGCGCCAGCAGTCCCGGGGAGAGCTCCTACAATGAGCAGTTCTTC. Translated: CASSPGESSYNEQFF.

The chain joins TRBV28 to TRBJ2-7; 9 bases agree with TRBD1. Per germline, CDR1 MDHEN and CDR2 SYDVKM. The CDR3 runs to 15 residues. J gave up 3 bases and V 2 bases, and 5 bases lay outside the gene matches. The CDR3, as DNA: TGTGCCAGCAGTTTAGCCGGGACAGGGTACTACGAGCAGTACTTC. Its protein product is CASSLAGTGYYEQYF.

The chain couples TRBV5-1 to TRBJ2-1; possibly TRBD2 for D (6 bases). This CDR3 has 15 residues. V was cut by 4 bases and J by 10 bases, with 21 bases left in between. Per the germline V gene, CDR1 is SGHRS and CDR2 is YFSETQ. DNA of the CDR3: TGCGCCAGCAGCCTTACCTTAGGGGTGGAGGGGGAGCAGTTCTTC. Translated, it gives CASSLTLGVEGEQFF.

The V and J genes are TRBV5-6 and TRBJ1-2; the D gene is possibly TRBD1 (5 bases). There are 16 residues in the CDR3. CDR1 and CDR2 (germline): SGHDT, YYEEEE. The ends were cut back, 0 bases at V and 7 bases at J, with 19 bases in the middle. As DNA, the CDR3 is TGTGCCAGCAGCTTGGGAGCAGGGTTTAGATCCGCTGGCTACACCTTC. This encodes CASSLGAGFRSAGYTF.

V is TRBV5-1 and J is TRBJ2-1; 15 nucleotides match TRBD2. This CDR3 region has 18 residues. Germline V CDR1 and CDR2: SGHRS, YFSETQ. The V segment lost 9 bases and the J segment 4 bases; nucleotides outside the gene matches: 14. This CDR3 is CANYEPGLAGGSYNEQFF. The DNA of the CDR3 is TGCGCCAACTATGAACCGGGACTAGCGGGGGGTAGTTACAATGAGCAGTTCTTC. The variable domain in full, completed from reference TRBV5-1 and TRBJ2-1, reads KAGVTQTPRYLIKTRGQQVTLSCSPISGHRSVSWYQQTPGQGLQFLFEYFSETQRNKGNFPGRFSGRQFSNSRSEMNVSTLELGDSALYLCANYEPGLAGGSYNEQFFGPGTRLTVL.

The sample holds a few counts of this clone. V is TRBV7-9 and J is TRBJ1-1, with D uncertain. The V end was cut by 5 bases, the J end by 3 bases, with 10 bases between. The CDR3 is 13 amino acids. Germline V gene data show CDR1 as SEHNR and CDR2 as FQNEAQ (reference sequence). The CDR3 DNA sequence: TGTGCCAGCAGCACCTTTGGGGACACTGAAGCTTTCTTT. This encodes CASSTFGDTEAFF.

J is TRBJ2-7 and V is TRBV7-9; 8 bases fit TRBD1. In germline, CDR1 is SEHNR, CDR2 FQNEAQ (reference sequence). J was trimmed by 12 bases and V by 4 bases; bases with no gene match: 14. This CDR3 has 14 amino acids. This CDR3 is CASSYDRTGTVVYF. The CDR3 nucleotides are TGTGCCAGCAGCTACGATAGGACAGGGACGGTTGTGTACTTC.

The genes are TRBV2 and TRBJ2-7, with 7 bases aligning to TRBD1. Germline CDR1 and CDR2: SNHLY and FYNNEI. The CDR3 has 14 amino acids. Unmatched junction bases numbered 12, after V lost 6 bases and J lost 7 bases. The CDR3 nucleotides are TGTGCCAGCAGGACCGGGACAGTAATGAGTGAGCAGTACTTC. Translation: CASRTGTVMSEQYF. Full variable domain (outside the CDR3, taken from reference TRBV2 and TRBJ2-7): EPEVTQTPSHQVTQMGQEVILRCVPISNHLYFYWYRQILGQKVEFLVSFYNNEISEKSEIFDDQFSVERPDGSNFTLKIRSTKLEDSAMYFCASRTGTVMSEQYFGPGTRLTVT.

The chain uses TRBV7-2 and TRBJ2-3, with TRBD1 matching 12 bases. The CDR3 has 15 amino acids. Trimming cost V 5 bases and J 7 bases; bases outside gene matches: 7. Germline loops: CDR1 SGHTA, CDR2 FQGNSA. CDR3 nucleotides: TGTGCCAGCAGCGTCCCGGGACAGGGGGCTCATACGCAGTATTTT. Translation gives CASSVPGQGAHTQYF.